The 19 T cell receptor beta chains below were found in one sample sequenced in a study of shared clonotypes between healthy human individuals. The protocol was immunoSEQ multiplex PCR, while the TCRdb copy is restricted to in-frame clones and leaves out a portion. The sample consists of a few million clones, 85% to 95% of them appearing once. The sequenced sample was naive CD4+ T cells from PBMCs. Subset: CD45RA+ positively selected. The receptors were sampled from a man younger than 35 in good health. Some clones in this sample may be carry-over from other donors' samples.

This chain joins TRBV7-8 and TRBJ1-5, with D possibly matching TRBD1 (5 bases). The germline V gene has CDR1 SGHVS and CDR2 FQNEAQ. The CDR3 has 13 amino acids. V lost 5 bases, J lost 5 bases, and 10 bases lay in between. The CDR3 here is CASSPPGDQPQHF. The CDR3 bases are TGTGCCAGCAGCCCACCGGGGGATCAGCCCCAGCATTTT.

This chain connects TRBV27 to TRBJ1-5; maybe TRBD1 (5 bases). Trimming pared 2 bases from V and 0 bases from J, leaving 11 bases between. The CDR3 is made up of 16 amino acids. Per germline, CDR1 MNHEY and CDR2 SMNVEV (reference sequence). The CDR3 protein is CASSLKPGYSNQPQHF. CDR3 sequence (DNA): TGTGCCAGCAGTTTAAAACCAGGGTATAGCAATCAGCCCCAGCATTTT.

This clone was seen a handful of times. The rearrangement joins TRBV7-7 to TRBJ1-5; the D is unclear. Per germline, CDR1 SSHAT and CDR2 FNYEAQ (reference sequence). V shed 7 bases and J shed 7 bases, with 14 bases lying between them. The CDR3 is 13 residues long. Here the CDR3 reads CASTPQSQQPQHF. CDR3 bases: TGTGCCAGCACCCCACAGAGCCAACAGCCCCAGCATTTT.

V usage is TRBV6-1 and J usage is TRBJ2-2; D may be TRBD2 (6 bases). Germline V CDR1 and CDR2: MNHNS, SASEGT. V gave up 7 bases and J gave up 6 bases, with 18 bases separating them. The CDR3 has 15 residues. CDR3 sequence reads: CASTKTTGVAGELFF. CDR3 coding DNA: TGTGCCAGCACCAAAACCACGGGGGTGGCCGGGGAGCTGTTTTTT.

The chain couples TRBV20-1 to TRBJ2-1, with D uncertain. V lost 3 bases and J lost 7, with 4 bases in between. The CDR3 spans 10 residues. CDR1 is DFQATT and CDR2 is SNEGSKA in the germline V gene (reference sequence). As DNA, the CDR3 is TGCAGTGCTAGCCAAAATGAGCAGTTCTTC. The encoded protein is CSASQNEQFF.

V usage is TRBV19 and J usage is TRBJ2-2; no reliable D call. This CDR3 is 14 amino acids long. Germline V lookup: CDR1 LNHDA, CDR2 SQIVND (reference sequence). V shed 3 bases and J shed 1 base, with 6 bases lying between them. The CDR3 protein is CASSITLNTGELFF. DNA for the CDR3: TGTGCCAGTAGTATTACATTGAACACCGGGGAGCTGTTTTTT.

The chain uses TRBV6-5 and TRBJ2-7; D may match TRBD1 or TRBD2 (5 bases each). Germline CDR1 MNHEY, CDR2 SVGAGI. The CDR3 extends over 15 amino acids. Trimming shortened V by 2 bases and J by 0 bases, and 11 bases separated the two germline ends. The CDR3 reads CASSYGTATSYEQYF. The CDR3 nucleotides are TGTGCCAGCAGTTACGGGACCGCAACCTCCTACGAGCAGTACTTC.

A remark on this clone: This CDR3 is also generated by other DNA sequences in the sample. V usage is TRBV7-2 and J usage is TRBJ1-5; D not resolved. The CDR3 is made up of 13 amino acids. Trimming left V 5 bases short and J 2 bases short, with 7 bases between. Looked up from germline, CDR1 is SGHTA and CDR2 is FQGNSA. Here the CDR3 reads CASSTGGNQPQHF. CDR3 nucleotide sequence: TGTGCCAGCAGCACTGGGGGCAATCAGCCCCAGCATTTT.

This clone was observed once. The chain joins TRBV13 to TRBJ1-2; no reliable D call. The germline V gene encodes CDR1 PRHDT and CDR2 FYEKMQ (reference sequence). Trimming took off 0 bases at V and 4 bases at J, with 6 bases between the two ends. This CDR3 region has 13 residues. The CDR3 sequence: CASSLGRGYGYTF. CDR3 coding DNA: TGTGCCAGCAGCTTAGGAAGAGGCTATGGCTACACCTTC.

This rearrangement joins TRBV5-6 to TRBJ2-3; 10 positions agree with TRBD2. This CDR3 contains 16 residues. Germline CDR1 SGHDT, CDR2 YYEEEE. The junction had 5 bases not matched to a gene; V was cut back by 2 bases and J by 2 bases. The CDR3 region has the DNA TGTGCCAGCAGCTTCGGACTAGCGGAGATCACAGATACGCAGTATTTT. It codes for CASSFGLAEITDTQYF.

This clone has only a few counts. The chain uses TRBV29-1 and TRBJ1-1, with D hard to call. The CDR3 covers 14 residues. Germline lookup yields CDR1 SQVTM and CDR2 ANQGSEA. With 6 bases removed from V and 0 bases from J, the gap between germline ends came to 14 bases. CDR3 protein: CSVTRTVMNTEAFF. The CDR3 bases are TGCAGCGTCACAAGGACGGTCATGAACACTGAAGCTTTCTTT.

CDR3 in amino acids: CASSLLSTGANVLTF. CDR3 DNA sequence: TGTGCCAGCAGCCTCTTGAGTACCGGGGCCAACGTCCTGACTTTC. The V and J genes are TRBV7-3 and TRBJ2-6; the D is unclear. V was shortened by 5 bases and J by 4 bases, with 12 bases between the two germline ends. The CDR3 has 15 amino acids. Germline CDR1 SGHTA, CDR2 FQGTGA.

The chain joins TRBV11-3 to TRBJ2-1; D may be TRBD2 (6 bases). Germline V lookup: CDR1 SGHNT, CDR2 YENEEA. The CDR3 spans 17 residues. V shed 5 bases and J shed 0 bases, with 17 bases lying between them. The CDR3 spells CASSRGAGSSSYNEQFF. For the CDR3, the DNA is TGTGCCAGCAGCCGCGGGGCGGGGAGCAGCTCCTACAATGAGCAGTTCTTC.

Details on this clone: An end of the junction does not agree with germline; a read error may underlie this. The chain employs TRBV7-9 and TRBJ2-2, with 13 positions matching TRBD2. Germline V gives CDR1 SEHNR, CDR2 FQNEAQ (reference sequence). This CDR3 contains 15 residues. The CDR3 loop is CASSTSGRGTEELFF. The CDR3 DNA follows: TGTGCCAGCAGCACTAGCGGGAGGGGCACCGAGGAGCTGTTTTTT.

The chain couples TRBV9 to TRBJ1-1; the match to TRBD1 covers 10 bases. Germline CDR1 and CDR2: SGDLS and YYNGEE. The V segment lost 3 bases and the J segment 5 bases; nucleotides outside the gene matches: 7. The CDR3 runs 15 residues. CDR3: CASSAYRDRGTEAFF. CDR3 coding DNA: TGTGCCAGCAGCGCTTACCGGGACAGGGGTACTGAAGCTTTCTTT. The full variable domain, in which reference TRBV9 and TRBJ1-1 provide the parts outside the CDR3, is DSGVTQTPKHLITATGQRVTLRCSPRSGDLSVYWYQQSLDQGLQFLIQYYNGEERAKGNILERFSAQQFPDLHSELNLSSLELGDSALYFCASSAYRDRGTEAFFGQGTRLTVV.

V usage is TRBV5-1 and J usage is TRBJ2-5; D unresolved. The CDR3 has 14 residues. Between the trimmed V and J ends, which lost 0 bases and 7 bases, there was a span of 13 bases. Germline assignment: CDR1 SGHRS and CDR2 YFSETQ. The CDR3 here is CASSLAETPGTQYF. In DNA, the CDR3 is TGCGCCAGCAGCTTGGCCGAAACACCCGGGACCCAGTACTTC.

This clone was seen only once. The chain joins TRBV6-6 to TRBJ2-7; D possibly matches TRBD1 or TRBD2 (5 bases each). The CDR3 extends over 15 amino acids. V lost 0 bases, J lost 2 bases, and 11 bases lay in between. CDR1 MNHNY and CDR2 SVGAGI come from the germline V gene (reference sequence). CDR3 sequence (DNA): TGTGCCAGCAGTTACTCGACCCAGGGACCCTACGAGCAGTACTTC. Encoded protein: CASSYSTQGPYEQYF.

This chain's CDR3 is CAWSVGGGVSEQYF. The CDR3 bases are TGTGCCTGGAGTGTGGGTGGCGGGGTGAGCGAGCAGTACTTC. The chain carries TRBV30 and TRBJ2-7; D may be TRBD2 (6 bases). Germline V gene data show CDR1 as GTSNPN and CDR2 as SVGIG (reference sequence). V was trimmed by 0 bases and J by 6 bases, leaving 15 bases between them. The CDR3 sequence is 14 residues long.

The V gene is TRBV7-9, the J gene TRBJ1-2, with a weak D call TRBD1 (5 bases). In germline, CDR1 is SEHNR, CDR2 FQNEAQ (reference sequence). The V end lost 3 bases, the J end lost 3 bases, and 14 bases lay between the germline ends. The CDR3 has 15 amino acids. The CDR3 DNA is TGTGCCAGCAGCTTCTTCAGCACAGGCCACTATGGCTACACCTTC. Translation: CASSFFSTGHYGYTF.